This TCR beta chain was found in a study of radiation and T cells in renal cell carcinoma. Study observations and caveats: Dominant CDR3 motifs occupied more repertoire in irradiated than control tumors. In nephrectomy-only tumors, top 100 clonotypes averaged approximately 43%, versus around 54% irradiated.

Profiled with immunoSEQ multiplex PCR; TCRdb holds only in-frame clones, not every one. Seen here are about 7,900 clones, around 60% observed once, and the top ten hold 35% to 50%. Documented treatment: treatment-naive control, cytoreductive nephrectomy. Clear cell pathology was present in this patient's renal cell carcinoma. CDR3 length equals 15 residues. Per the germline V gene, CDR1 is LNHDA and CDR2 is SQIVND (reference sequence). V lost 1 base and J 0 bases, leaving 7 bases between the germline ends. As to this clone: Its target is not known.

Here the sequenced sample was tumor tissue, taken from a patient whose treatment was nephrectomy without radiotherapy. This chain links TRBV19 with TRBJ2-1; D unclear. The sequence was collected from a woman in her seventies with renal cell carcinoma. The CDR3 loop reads CASSIGASSYNEQFF. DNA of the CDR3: TGTGCCAGTAGTATAGGAGCTAGCTCCTACAATGAGCAGTTCTTC.